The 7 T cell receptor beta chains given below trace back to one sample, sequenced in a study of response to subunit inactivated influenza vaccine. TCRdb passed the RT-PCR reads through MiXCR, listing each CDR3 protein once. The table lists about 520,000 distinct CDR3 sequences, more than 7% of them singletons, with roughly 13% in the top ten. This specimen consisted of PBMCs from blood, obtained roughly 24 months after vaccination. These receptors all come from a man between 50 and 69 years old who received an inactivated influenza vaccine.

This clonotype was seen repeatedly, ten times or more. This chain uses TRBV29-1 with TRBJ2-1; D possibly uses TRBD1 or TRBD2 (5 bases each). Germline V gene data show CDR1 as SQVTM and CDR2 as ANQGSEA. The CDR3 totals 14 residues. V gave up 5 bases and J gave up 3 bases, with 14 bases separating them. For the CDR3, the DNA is TGCAGCGTTAGACCGGGACGGAACTACAATGAGCAGTTCTTC. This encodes CSVRPGRNYNEQFF.

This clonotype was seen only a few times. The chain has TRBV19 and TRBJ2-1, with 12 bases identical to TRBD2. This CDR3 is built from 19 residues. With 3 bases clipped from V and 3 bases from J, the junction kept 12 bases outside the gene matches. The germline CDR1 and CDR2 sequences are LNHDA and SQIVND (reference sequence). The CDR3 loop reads CASSMIVRLAGGIYNEQFF. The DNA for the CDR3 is TGTGCCAGTAGTATGATCGTTCGGCTAGCGGGAGGGATCTACAATGAGCAGTTCTTC.

The CDR3 loop is CASPARDREYEQYF. The CDR3 coding sequence is TGTGCCAGCCCGGCCCGGGACAGAGAGTACGAGCAGTACTTC. The chain employs TRBV18 and TRBJ2-7, with TRBD1 identical over 7 bases. CDR3 length equals 14 residues. CDR1 is KGHSH and CDR2 is LQKENI in the germline V gene. Trimming at V came to 8 bases and at J to 4 bases, leaving 11 bases not matched to a gene.

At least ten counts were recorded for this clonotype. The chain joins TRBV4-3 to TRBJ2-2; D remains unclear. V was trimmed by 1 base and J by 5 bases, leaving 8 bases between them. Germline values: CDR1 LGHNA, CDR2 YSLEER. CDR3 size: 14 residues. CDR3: CASSQAEETGELFF. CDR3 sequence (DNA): TGCGCCAGCAGCCAAGCGGAAGAAACCGGGGAGCTGTTTTTT.

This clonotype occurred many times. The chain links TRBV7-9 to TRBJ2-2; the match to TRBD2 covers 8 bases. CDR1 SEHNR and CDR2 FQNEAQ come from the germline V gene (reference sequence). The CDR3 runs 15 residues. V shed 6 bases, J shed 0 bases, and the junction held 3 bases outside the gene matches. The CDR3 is CASRAGAANTGELFF. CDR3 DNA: TGTGCCAGCAGAGCGGGGGCGGCGAACACCGGGGAGCTGTTTTTT.

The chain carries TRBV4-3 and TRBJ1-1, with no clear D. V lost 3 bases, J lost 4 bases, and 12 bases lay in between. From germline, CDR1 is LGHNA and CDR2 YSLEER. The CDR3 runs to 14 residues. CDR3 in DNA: TGCGCCAGCAGCCAGAAATTAATAGGCACTGAAGCTTTCTTT. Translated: CASSQKLIGTEAFF.

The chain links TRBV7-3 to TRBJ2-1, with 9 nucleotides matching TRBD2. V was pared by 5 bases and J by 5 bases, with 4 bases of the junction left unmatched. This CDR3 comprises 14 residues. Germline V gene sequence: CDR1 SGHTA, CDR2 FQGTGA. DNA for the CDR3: TGTGCCAGCAGCCTCCGGACTAGCGACAATGAGCAGTTCTTC. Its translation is CASSLRTSDNEQFF.